This T cell receptor (beta chain) was identified in a study of T cell responses to AZD1222 COVID-19 vaccine. Regarding this clone: The antigen is unknown.

Only in-frame clones appear in the TCRdb table, and some are missing; sequencing was by immunoSEQ multiplex PCR. The data show about 110,000 clones, approximately 86% seen once. Regarding the study as a whole: Donors were largely white British and mainly female; clonal diversity was possibly underestimated. With two AZD1222 doses given, Spike-specific TCR breadth and depth both rose.

This CDR3 is 14 amino acids long. Per the germline V gene, CDR1 is MNHEY and CDR2 is SMNVEV (reference sequence). Trimming removed 6 bases from V and 2 bases from J; junction bases left unmatched: 4. The sequencing used peripheral blood, collected on day 0 of MenACWY control vaccination. The rearrangement uses TRBV27 and TRBJ1-2; TRBD1 agrees at 9 bases. The clonotype comes from an adult in good health. The CDR3 DNA reads TGTGCCAGCAGCAGCGGACAGGGGAACTATGGCTACACCTTC. The encoded protein is CASSSGQGNYGYTF.